This TCR beta chain appears in the sequencing data of a study of cytomegalovirus exposure and HLA in healthy donors. A word on this clone: The antigen is unknown.

Whole-study findings and limits: In terms of immune exposure information, only CMV serostatus was available. The classifier was said to identify cytomegalovirus status with high specificity and sensitivity. Equally common other TCR beta chains were less clonally expanded than HLA-associated ones, a later analysis found. A likely sequencing artifact accounted for one observed cluster of highly shared sequence variants.

This CDR3 comprises 15 residues. The germline V gene has CDR1 MNHNY and CDR2 SVGAGI (reference sequence). V lost 2 bases to trimming and J lost 6 bases, with 14 bases between them. It was with 60 Vbeta and 13 Jbeta primers that the PCR ran. The assay was immunoSEQ multiplex PCR, and TCRdb's table has in-frame clones only and misses some. Here the sample spans 200,000 to 250,000 clones, more than 75% being singletons. The rearrangement links TRBV6-6 to TRBJ1-5, with unresolved D. The sequence was obtained from a human donor in good health. The specimen sequenced was PBMCs. The CDR3 sequence is CASSYGVGGSQPQHF. The CDR3, as DNA: TGTGCCAGCAGTTACGGGGTCGGAGGTAGTCAGCCCCAGCATTTT.